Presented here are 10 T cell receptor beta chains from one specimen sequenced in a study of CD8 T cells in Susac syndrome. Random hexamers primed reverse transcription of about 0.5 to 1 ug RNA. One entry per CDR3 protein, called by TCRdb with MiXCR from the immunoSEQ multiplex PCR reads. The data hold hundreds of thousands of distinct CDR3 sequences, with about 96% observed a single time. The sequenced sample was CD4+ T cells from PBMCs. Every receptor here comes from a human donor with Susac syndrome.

The CDR3 spells CASSVGALSSYEQYF. The CDR3 DNA reads TGTGCCAGCAGCGTAGGTGCGCTGAGCTCCTACGAGCAGTACTTC. The rearrangement joins TRBV9 to TRBJ2-7, with D uncertain. Trimming removed 0 bases at V and 0 bases at J, with 10 bases between. The CDR3 spans 15 residues. Looked up from germline, CDR1 is SGDLS and CDR2 is YYNGEE. The whole variable domain, filled in from reference TRBV9 and TRBJ2-7, reads DSGVTQTPKHLITATGQRVTLRCSPRSGDLSVYWYQQSLDQGLQFLIQYYNGEERAKGNILERFSAQQFPDLHSELNLSSLELGDSALYFCASSVGALSSYEQYFGPGTRLTVT.

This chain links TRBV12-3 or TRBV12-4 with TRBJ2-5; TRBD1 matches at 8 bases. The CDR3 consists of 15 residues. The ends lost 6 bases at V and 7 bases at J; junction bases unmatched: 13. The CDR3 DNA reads TGTGCCAGCAGGACCGGCGACAGGGGATCGGGGACCCAGTACTTC. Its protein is CASRTGDRGSGTQYF.

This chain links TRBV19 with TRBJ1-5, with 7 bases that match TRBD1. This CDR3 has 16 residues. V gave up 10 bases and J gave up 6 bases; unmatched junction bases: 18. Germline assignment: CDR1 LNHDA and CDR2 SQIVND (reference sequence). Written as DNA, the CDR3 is TGTGCCACGCGTCCTCGGACGACAGGGATGGGTCAGCCCCAGCATTTT. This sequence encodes CATRPRTTGMGQPQHF.

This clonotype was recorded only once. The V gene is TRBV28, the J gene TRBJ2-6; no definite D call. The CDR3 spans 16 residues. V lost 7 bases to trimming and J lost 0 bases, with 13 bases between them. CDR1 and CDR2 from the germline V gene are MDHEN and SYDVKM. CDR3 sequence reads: CASTRPRSSGANVLTF. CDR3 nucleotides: TGTGCCAGCACCCGACCCCGGAGCTCTGGGGCCAACGTCCTGACTTTC.

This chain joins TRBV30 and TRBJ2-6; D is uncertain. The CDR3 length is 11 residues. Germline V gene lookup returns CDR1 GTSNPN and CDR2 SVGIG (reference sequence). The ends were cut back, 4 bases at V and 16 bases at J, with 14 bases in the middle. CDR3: CAWNLGVILTF. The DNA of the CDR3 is TGTGCCTGGAACCTTGGGGTCATACTGACTTTC.

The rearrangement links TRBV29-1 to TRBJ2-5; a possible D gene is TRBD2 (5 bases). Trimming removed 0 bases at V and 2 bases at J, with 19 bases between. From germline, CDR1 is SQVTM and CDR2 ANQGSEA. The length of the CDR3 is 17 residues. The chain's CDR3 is CSVEDRHLAGGQETQYF. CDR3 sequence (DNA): TGCAGCGTTGAAGACCGCCACCTAGCAGGCGGTCAAGAGACCCAGTACTTC.

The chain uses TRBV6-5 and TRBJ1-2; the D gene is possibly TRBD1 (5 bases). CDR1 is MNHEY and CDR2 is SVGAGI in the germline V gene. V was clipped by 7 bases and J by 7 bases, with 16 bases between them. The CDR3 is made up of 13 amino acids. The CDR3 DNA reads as TGTGCCAGCACCGACCCCGGGGGGAGTGGCTACACCTTC. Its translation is CASTDPGGSGYTF.

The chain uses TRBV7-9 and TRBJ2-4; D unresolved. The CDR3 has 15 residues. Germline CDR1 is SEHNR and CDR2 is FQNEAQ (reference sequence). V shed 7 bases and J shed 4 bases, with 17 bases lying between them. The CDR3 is CASTLTGPIKNIQYF. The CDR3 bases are TGTGCCAGCACTTTAACCGGACCAATAAAAAACATTCAGTACTTC.

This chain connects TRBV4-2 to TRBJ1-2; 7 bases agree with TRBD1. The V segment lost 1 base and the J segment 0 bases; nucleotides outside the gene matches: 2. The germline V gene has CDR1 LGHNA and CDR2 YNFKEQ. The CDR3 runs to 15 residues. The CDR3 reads CASSQGDSANYGYTF. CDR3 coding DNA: TGTGCCAGCAGCCAAGGGGACAGCGCTAACTATGGCTACACCTTC.

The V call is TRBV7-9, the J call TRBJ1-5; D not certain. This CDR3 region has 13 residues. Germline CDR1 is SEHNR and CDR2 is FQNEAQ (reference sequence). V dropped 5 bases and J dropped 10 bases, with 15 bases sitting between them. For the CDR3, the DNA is TGTGCCAGCAGCCCAGGACGGGCAGGCCCCCAGCATTTT. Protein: CASSPGRAGPQHF.